The rows below give T cell receptor beta chains drawn from one sample of a study of OX40 agonist ivuxolimab in advanced cancers. Clones were sequenced by immunoSEQ multiplex PCR, and TCRdb holds only the in-frame ones, with some missing. The sample holds 40,000 to 45,000 clones, around 80% seen once. The sequences come from CD4+ or CD8+ T cells sorted from blood, collected in a trial of the OX40 agonist ivuxolimab. These receptors came from an adult with an advanced solid tumor such as melanoma, head and neck, liver or kidney cancer. CDR3s include the opening cysteine and the closing phenylalanine or tryptophan. A clone size is listed for some rows: how often the clone was seen (once, few, many), or a class if it is expanded.

>TRBV30|NA
CAWRLPDRGLGNTIYF
>TRBV18|NA
CASSPQKGTEQFF
>TRBV28|NA
CASSPLGLHYEQYF
>TRBV18|few
CASSPGQAEDQPQHF
>TRBV12-5|NA
CASGSFFPFEAFF
>TRBV11-2|NA
CASSLYWEQYF
>TRBV2|NA
CASSMGIWDTGELFF
>TRBV28|NA
CASTTWGVGANVLTF
>TRBV27|once
CASSPGQGLSGYTF
>TRBV5-6|NA
CASSRPASGNTIYF
>TRBV4-3|NA
CASSQFLTAGAGELFF
>TRBV7-8|NA
CASSLVAPRSNQPQHF
>TRBV7-8|few
CASSSSRLAGVETQYF
>TRBV6-1|NA
CASSEGYARYTF
>TRBV5-1|few
CASSLAVAARGYEQYF
>TRBV5-1|NA
CASSLDVRQNEQFF
>TRBV5-1|NA
CASSFTGQGNSPLHF
>TRBV9|NA
CASSVGSGALSYEQYF
>TRBV7-3|NA
CASSLRDEGPGTEAFF
>TRBV21-1|few
CASSKAKGFNGYTF
>TRBV5-5|few
CASSLGVQETQYF
>TRBV11-2|once
CASSQKRTGDEKLFF
>TRBV30|NA
CAHGTRNTGELFF
>TRBV11-3|NA
CASTKAGPLSTGELFF
>TRBV11-3|NA
CASRKGASGTDTQYF
>TRBV5-1|NA
CASSLDSRQNELFF
>TRBV29-1|NA
CSVRLAGGTDTQYF
>TRBV16|NA
CASSQSSGDTEAFF
>TRBV30|few
CALNSQTREKLFF
>TRBV10-3|NA
CATRVDSSGNQPQHF
>TRBV28|NA
CASRVSSGYGYTF
>TRBV5-5|NA
CASSLSPGGYNEQFF
>TRBV30|once
CAWSREWGYEQFF
>TRBV29-1|NA
CSVALRGLTEAFF